This TCR beta chain was profiled in a study of T cells after yellow fever vaccination. Study-level results: The booster saw the reappearance of most primary-vaccination clones (about 95% CD4, about 90% CD8). Relatively few clonotypes were ones that appeared in both CD4 and CD8 compartments.

On this clonotype itself: Its antigen is currently unknown.

A process of 5'RACE template switching, which added a universal primer site and UMIs, was used to make TCR cDNA. TCRdb re-derived calls from the 5' RACE reads in MiXCR, one entry per CDR3 protein. The repertoire consists of around 250,000 distinct CDR3 sequences, with less than 9% occurring once and the leading ten covering approximately 0.84%. The CDR3 is 16 amino acids. V dropped 4 bases and J dropped 6 bases, with 20 bases sitting between them. Germline V lookup: CDR1 SGHVS, CDR2 FQNEAQ. The chain employs TRBV7-8 and TRBJ2-3; tentatively, D is TRBD2 (5 bases). The clonotype comes from a man between 25 and 39 years old who received the YFV17D yellow fever vaccine. The material sequenced was CD4+ T cells sorted from PBMCs, taken 15 days after the yellow fever booster vaccination. CDR3 in DNA: TGTGCCAGCAGCTACGGACTGCAGAGATGGTCGGATACGCAGTATTTT. It is translated as CASSYGLQRWSDTQYF.